Listed here are 21 T cell receptor beta chains from one sample, sequenced in a study of T cell repertoires in cytomegalovirus infection. TCRdb used MiXCR to reprocess the reads, holding one entry per CDR3 protein. The sample carries approximately 700,000 distinct CDR3 sequences, roughly 35% recorded once. The sample was PBMCs. The origin of the receptors is a human donor in good health (CMV status not recorded). Some clones in this sample may be carry-over from other donors' samples.

The table lists this clonotype with a few counts. This chain links TRBV4-2 with TRBJ2-3; 13 bases agree with TRBD2. Trimming removed 0 bases from V and 6 bases from J; junction bases left unmatched: 3. CDR3 length equals 16 residues. Germline CDR1 is LGHNA and CDR2 is YNFKEQ. The CDR3 DNA reads TGTGCCAGCAGCCAAGAACTAGCGGGGGGGCTCGATACGCAGTATTTT. Protein sequence: CASSQELAGGLDTQYF.

Ten or more counts support this clonotype. This sequence joins TRBV7-9 and TRBJ2-6; D could derive from TRBD1 or TRBD2 (6 bases each). Trimming took 4 bases from V and 0 from J, leaving 16 bases between them. This CDR3 is 18 amino acids long. Germline CDR1 is SEHNR and CDR2 is FQNEAQ (reference sequence). The DNA of the CDR3 is TGTGCCAGCAGCTCCACAGGGAGGTCCCTCTCTGGGGCCAACGTCCTGACTTTC. This encodes CASSSTGRSLSGANVLTF.

This clonotype was seen more than once but under ten times. The gene calls are TRBV11-2 and TRBJ1-5, with D possibly being TRBD1 (5 bases). Per the germline V gene, CDR1 is SGHAT and CDR2 is FQNNGV. V lost 1 base and J lost 0, with 19 bases in between. The CDR3 consists of 19 residues. The CDR3: CASSLVRRTRRYSNQPQHF. CDR3 nucleotides: TGTGCCAGCAGCTTAGTTCGCCGGACAAGGCGGTATAGCAATCAGCCCCAGCATTTT.

This clonotype was seen repeatedly, ten times or more. The rearrangement joins TRBV19 to TRBJ1-2, with D perhaps matching TRBD1 (5 bases). The CDR3 loop spans 13 amino acids. Trimming removed 3 bases at V and 3 bases at J, with 8 bases between. From germline, CDR1 is LNHDA and CDR2 SQIVND (reference sequence). Here the CDR3 reads CASSMNRYYGYTF. Here the CDR3 DNA reads TGTGCCAGTAGTATGAACAGGTACTATGGCTACACCTTC.

The rearrangement uses TRBV7-2 and TRBJ2-3; D is uncertain. The CDR3 length is 15 residues. The V gene lost 8 bases and the J gene lost 6 bases, with 21 bases spanning the gap. The germline gives CDR1 SGHTA, CDR2 FQGNSA. The CDR3 DNA sequence: TGTGCCAGCCTAGAGGATCCTTCGGAAGTGGATACGCAGTATTTT. This gives the protein CASLEDPSEVDTQYF.

The table lists this clonotype with a count of one. V usage is TRBV5-1 and J usage is TRBJ1-1; no clear D gene. This CDR3 contains 11 residues. In germline, CDR1 is SGHRS, CDR2 YFSETQ. Deletions cut 4 bases from V and 8 bases from J, with 9 bases between. Written as DNA, the CDR3 is TGCGCCAGCAGCACGTACATGGAAGCTTTCTTT. It codes for CASSTYMEAFF.

This chain links TRBV25-1 with TRBJ2-7; TRBD2 might be the D (5 bases). The V gene's germline CDR1 is MGHDK and CDR2 SYGVNS. V was shortened by 9 bases and J by 6 bases, with 18 bases between the two germline ends. There are 13 residues in the CDR3. As DNA, the CDR3 is TGTGCCAGAAACGACCAAACCGAGGGCGAGCAGTACTTC. This encodes CARNDQTEGEQYF.

Note on this clonotype: At one end, the junction sequence differs from germline, possibly due to a read error. V and J are TRBV7-2 and TRBJ2-5, with D possibly being TRBD1 or TRBD2 (5 bases each). This CDR3 has 15 amino acids. Germline CDR1 SGHTA, CDR2 FQGNSA. DNA of the CDR3: TGTGCCAGCAGCCCGTTTGGGGCGGTGGGGGAGACCCCGTACTTC. As protein: CASSPFGAVGETPYF.

This clonotype was found a few times. V and J are TRBV28 and TRBJ2-1; TRBD2 is a possible D gene (7 bases). The CDR3 length is 15 residues. V was trimmed by 3 bases and J by 0 bases, leaving 9 bases between them. Germline values: CDR1 MDHEN, CDR2 SYDVKM. CDR3 amino acids: CASSLGGASYNEQFF. CDR3 coding DNA: TGTGCCAGCAGTTTGGGGGGGGCCTCCTACAATGAGCAGTTCTTC.

CDR3 coding DNA: TGTGCCAGCAGGTTCAGGGGCAAGGAGACCCAGTACTTC. It encodes CASRFRGKETQYF. The chain is built from TRBV27 and TRBJ2-5, with D possibly matching TRBD1 (6 bases). Trimming cost V 6 bases and J 5 bases, with 13 bases left between them. CDR1 and CDR2 (germline): MNHEY, SMNVEV (reference sequence). The CDR3 is 13 residues long.

Note on this clonotype: This may arise from a read error, as a much more abundant clone is one base away. The CDR3 does not close with the conserved phenylalanine or tryptophan, likely indicating a read error. The chain is built from TRBV7-6 and TRBJ2-7; 12 bases agree with TRBD2. Germline assignment: CDR1 SGHVS and CDR2 FNYEAQ. J gave up 0 bases and V 4 bases, and 4 bases lay outside the gene matches. This CDR3 is built from 16 residues. This chain's CDR3 is CASSSGLAGLSYEQYY. The CDR3 coding sequence is TGTGCCAGCAGCTCGGGACTAGCGGGCCTCTCCTACGAGCAGTACTAC.

This clonotype has a count of ten or more. The gene calls are TRBV7-2 and TRBJ1-2; D is unclear. The CDR3 runs 14 residues. Per the germline V gene, CDR1 is SGHTA and CDR2 is FQGNSA. The ends were cut back, 5 bases at V and 4 bases at J, with 14 bases in the middle. CDR3 sequence (DNA): TGTGCCAGCAGCCGTTTCGAGGGCGCCTATGGCTACACCTTC. Translated, it gives CASSRFEGAYGYTF.

This clonotype came up a few times. V and J are TRBV14 and TRBJ2-3; 12 bases are a match to TRBD2. V gave up 5 bases and J gave up 7 bases; unmatched junction bases: 10. Germline CDR1 SGHDN, CDR2 FVKESK. This CDR3 has 16 residues. The CDR3 spells CASSKLAGGSLHTQYF. The DNA of the CDR3 is TGTGCCAGCAGCAAACTAGCGGGGGGCTCCCTCCATACGCAGTATTTT.

This clonotype was detected many times. This sequence joins TRBV7-2 and TRBJ1-1, with 9 bases that match TRBD1. Germline CDR1 reads SGHTA; CDR2 reads FQGNSA. The CDR3 sequence is 17 residues long. The V gene end was trimmed by 2 bases and the J gene end by 3 bases; junction bases not matched to a gene: 10. The CDR3 DNA is TGTGCCAGCAGCTTATCGGGTACAGGGGGCGCGGACACTGAAGCTTTCTTT. This codes for CASSLSGTGGADTEAFF.

The rearrangement uses TRBV5-1 and TRBJ1-2; 7 bases align to TRBD1. This CDR3 contains 13 residues. The ends lost 6 bases at V and 5 bases at J; junction bases unmatched: 7. The germline V gene has CDR1 SGHRS and CDR2 YFSETQ. The CDR3, as DNA: TGCGCCAGCAACCCCGGGACAGTGTATGGCTACACCTTC. It is translated as CASNPGTVYGYTF.

There are many counts of this clonotype. This chain joins TRBV7-2 and TRBJ2-3; TRBD2 aligns across 8 bases. CDR1 is SGHTA, CDR2 FQGNSA, per germline. The CDR3 totals 16 residues. Germline trimming cut 0 bases from V and 0 bases from J; bases unmatched to any gene: 2. Here the CDR3 reads CASSLAGLGSTDTQYF. CDR3 coding DNA: TGTGCCAGCAGCTTAGCGGGACTAGGCAGCACAGATACGCAGTATTTT.

The table lists this clonotype with a few counts. The rearrangement links TRBV7-2 to TRBJ2-1; possible D gene TRBD2, 6 bases. The CDR3 runs 16 residues. Trimming took 0 bases from V and 2 from J, leaving 11 bases between them. CDR1 is SGHTA, CDR2 FQGNSA, per germline. The CDR3 region is CASSLAGGIAYNEQFF. The CDR3 bases are TGTGCCAGCAGCTTAGCCGGCGGGATAGCCTACAATGAGCAGTTCTTC.

Notes on this clonotype: One end of the junction fails to match germline, which may point to a read error. CDR3 in amino acids: CASSLDTGPNSPLHF. The DNA for the CDR3 is TGTGCTAGCAGCTTAGATACAGGACCTAATTCACCCCTCCACTTT. The chain links TRBV7-7 to TRBJ1-6; weak D call: TRBD1 (5 bases). The V gene's germline CDR1 is SSHAT and CDR2 FNYEAQ (reference sequence). The CDR3 has 15 amino acids.

This clonotype showed up many times. The chain links TRBV7-2 to TRBJ2-7, with D unclear. The V gene's germline CDR1 is SGHTA and CDR2 FQGNSA. The CDR3 contains 13 residues. V lost 0 bases to trimming and J lost 4 bases, with 7 bases between them. The DNA for the CDR3 is TGTGCCAGCAGCTTAGCGCAAGGATACGAGCAGTACTTC. Translating it yields CASSLAQGYEQYF. The entire variable domain, with the rest obtained from reference TRBV7-2 and TRBJ2-7, is as follows: GAGVSQSPSNKVTEKGKDVELRCDPISGHTALYWYRQSLGQGLEFLIYFQGNSAPDKSGLPSDRFSAERTGGSVSTLTIQRTQQEDSAVYLCASSLAQGYEQYFGPGTRLTVT.

The rearrangement joins TRBV19 to TRBJ1-2, with TRBD1 identical over 8 bases. J gave up 6 bases and V 3 bases, and 9 bases lay outside the gene matches. This CDR3 has 15 amino acids. The germline V gene has CDR1 LNHDA and CDR2 SQIVND (reference sequence). The CDR3 DNA sequence: TGTGCCAGTAGTATTGGTGCGGCAGGGGGCCATGGCTACACCTTC. Translated, it gives CASSIGAAGGHGYTF.

For the CDR3, the DNA is TGTGCCAGCAGCCCGCCGGGACAAGCCTCCTACGAGCAGTACTTC. Its translation is CASSPPGQASYEQYF. This chain connects TRBV4-2 to TRBJ2-7; D is possibly TRBD1 (6 bases). V lost 4 bases and J 0 bases, leaving 13 bases between the germline ends. The CDR3 totals 15 residues. Germline values: CDR1 LGHNA, CDR2 YNFKEQ.